The sequence of this T cell receptor (beta chain) was determined in a study of cytomegalovirus exposure and HLA in healthy donors (dated by TCRdb to between 2016 and 2019). As for the study more broadly: An earlier analysis of some 550 of the donors reported about 290 Gb of sequence data and roughly 100 million unique TCR beta sequences from roughly 180 million T cells. The number of donors typed differed by locus, with about 620-630 for A, B, C, DRB1 and DQB1, over 500 for DQA1, 600 to 610 for DPA1, and some 440 for DPB1. A handful of DR-DQ haplotypes were treated as single units for association and clustering because of strong linkage in the cohort. Among about 400 genotyped donors of the cohort, an average of around 240,000 unique TCR beta nucleotide sequences was sequenced per donor, of which roughly 17% were non-productive. Donor age, sex, ethnicity and CMV serostatus were compiled together with the repertoire data. All discovery cohort repertoires had been generated using a single sequencing platform. Class I and class II HLA loci were covered by the typing at four-digit resolution. To study patterns of TCR occurrence, a later analysis re-analyzed previously published TCR beta repertoires from 550 to 800 donors and added high-resolution HLA genotyping. Genome-wide SNP genotypes for about 55% of the roughly 670 donors were used in a later genetic analysis, which treated that subset as a discovery cohort. The aim of the study was to test whether cataloging public T cell receptors could identify signatures of past pathogen exposure. The T cell repertoires of 550 to 850 subjects were profiled by immunosequencing and related to cytomegalovirus serostatus. High-throughput TCR immunosequencing, statistical association of individual TCRs with disease status, and machine learning were combined to predict cytomegalovirus infection status. The genetic ancestry cluster associated with self-reported Caucasian donors included about 84% of the 398 genotyped donors. Along with the roughly 700-subject first cohort, a separate validation cohort of 120 different subjects was used. Rather than using new phenotypic data, the later analysis identified candidate immune exposures from TCR beta sequences and from how often those sequences occurred across donors. An early release that covered fewer than 800 HLA-typed donors contained 250 to 350 gigabases of sequencing data and some 87 million unique TCR sequences. In an earlier analysis of around 540 of the donors, high-throughput TCR beta sequencing was used to judge whether each TCR beta V gene segment behaved as functional or pseudogenic. Points the paper makes about the study in general: Strong co-occurrence of HLA alleles, especially DR and DQ, made assigning TCR associations to individual alleles difficult. According to a later analysis, parvovirus B19, influenza, CMV and Epstein-Barr virus appeared linked to several top co-occurrence clusters. A group of highly shared sequence variants was considered likely to be a technical artifact of the sequencing pipeline. A few of the identified cytomegalovirus-associated TCR beta chains were confirmed in vitro to be specific for cytomegalovirus antigens. The authors suggested that the approach could potentially be generalized to other disease states and immunological phenotypes. A further reported finding was that TCR beta sequences accurately predicted the HLA-A and HLA-B alleles for most subjects in the first cohort. Sequencing depth was assumed to be roughly uniform across donors in the presence/absence analyses, though that assumption may not hold. Compared with the roughly 700-donor mean, donors in an Asian-associated ancestry cluster had fewer N-insertions in productive TCRs, according to a later genetic analysis. This cohort had only TCR beta chains sequenced, and the lack of alpha or paired-chain data limited which features could be detected. In a later analysis, HLA-associated TCR beta chains were found to be more clonally expanded and to have lower generation probabilities than equally common non-associated chains. Immune exposure information for the cohort was limited to CMV serostatus. The study gave a list of some 150 TCR beta chains associated with cytomegalovirus. Some IMGT-functional V segments, including TRBV6-2 and TRBV6-3, could not be distinguished by the 87-base-pair reads and were therefore excluded. Most TCR sequences were observed very rarely across donors, whereas some public TCRs were present in many individuals. Cytomegalovirus status was reported to be diagnosed by the classifier with high specificity and sensitivity in both the original and validation cohorts. An association between a missense DCLRE1C variant and V-gene and J-gene trimming of TCR beta chains was found in a later genetic analysis and replicated in an independent cohort. Because some donors lacked HLA typing at each locus, the association tests relied only on the typed subset. Some 15 rarely observed V segments, including chromosome 9 orphons, were excluded from the earlier analysis of almost 600 of the donors because counts were too low. According to a later analysis, TCR association rates differed among HLA loci, with DRB1 alleles showing the most associated TCRs and HLA-C alleles showing the fewest. At a false discovery rate of 0.05, a later analysis linked 16,951 TCR beta sequences to specific HLA alleles. In an earlier analysis of a few hundred of the donors, most TCR beta V segments were observed in productive rearrangements about 87% or about 30% of the time, broadly matching IMGT annotations. According to a later analysis, most CMV-associated TCR beta chains appeared to be HLA-restricted, and the HLA associations seemed to be driven largely by CMV exposure. Linkage disequilibrium might explain the correlated functional status among segregating V segments, but an unknown experimental factor could not be excluded.

Library preparation employed the immunoSEQ multiplex PCR assay. For the multiplex PCR, a mixture combining 60 forward primers for TCR Vbeta segments and 13 reverse primers for TCR Jbeta segments was used. A multiplex PCR assay on genomic DNA amplified the CDR3 region of rearranged TCR beta genes. The Illumina HiSeq System was used to sequence the amplified TCR beta libraries as 87-base-pair reads. As for the original processing: Across the 670 or so repertoires, a later analysis counted some 81 million unique TCR beta chains, 9.5 million to 13 million of which were shared by at least two donors. To remove PCR and sequencing errors, raw reads were error-corrected and collapsed into unique sequences using a nearest-neighbor algorithm that merged closely related sequences. V, D and J gene segments were assigned by aligning CDR3 sequences to IMGT reference sequences. For a sequence to be retained, a match of at least six nucleotides to both a V gene segment and a J gene segment was required. Rearrangements were classified as productive when the CDR3 lacked stop codons and remained in frame with V and J, and all other rearrangements were classified as non-productive. Following IMGT convention, CDR3 was defined as the stretch from the second conserved V-encoded cysteine to the conserved J-encoded phenylalanine. In an earlier analysis of just under 600 of the donors, sequences lacking an unambiguous match to a single V gene segment were excluded. An earlier analysis of several hundred of the donors called V segments functional above 56.7% productive rearrangements and segregating when the between-donor standard deviation exceeded 5%. A statistical classification framework was built to diagnose cytomegalovirus status from the catalog of TCR beta chain sequences. In a later analysis, TCR nucleotide sequences were compared against IMGT/GENE-DB human TR gene sequences so that V and J genes could be assigned. Using the TCRdist pipeline, a later analysis assigned CDR3 sequences along with most-parsimonious VDJ recombination scenarios. In a later analysis, each TCR beta chain was defined by its CDR3 amino acid sequence together with its V-gene family, and reads without a unique V-gene family were excluded. As a way to deal with suspected cross-contamination and a sequencing artifact, a later analysis dropped 640 or so nucleotide sequences that were highly shared and had low generation probability. For each public chain, a later analysis derived a clonal expansion index from normalized ranks of inferred template counts within each repertoire. A later analysis computed generation probabilities with a VDJ recombination model fitted to out-of-frame rearrangements, and checked the results against IGoR. Hypergeometric tests were used in a later analysis to score TCR-TCR, TCR-HLA and TCR-CMV co-occurrence, with a repertoire-size bias correction applied to the TCR pairs. In a later analysis, false discovery rates were estimated by permuting HLA or CMV assignments 20 times. In a later analysis, co-occurring TCRs were grouped using DBSCAN, with TCRdist sequence similarity added in when clustering inside HLA-allele-positive subsets. Co-occurrence clustering excluded repertoires with fewer than 30,000 or more than 120,000 public chains, plus five with anomalous nucleotide sharing. TCRdb obtained this table from immuneACCESS and retained in-frame rearrangements with V and J assigned. These tables miss some clones; where compared with another copy, unresolved V genes account for less than half of the shortfall, and the remainder is unexplained. V and J calls and clone size are copied from that table; D and trimming were computed from the DNA. This sample holds approximately 110,000 clones; about 70% were observed only once. Roughly 3.2% of the sample belongs to the ten largest clones.

Remarks on this clone: What antigen it recognizes has not been identified. No much larger clonotype is one base removed from it; base qualities were not supplied.

Via the germline V gene, CDR1 is SGHDT and CDR2 YYEEEE. Trimming takes 2 bases from V and 6 bases from J, and the germline ends sit 11 bases apart. From the cysteine up to the phenylalanine, the CDR3 has a length of 14 residues. CDR3 DNA is the only sequence kept; it has 42 bases, read in frame from the first base. The cohort consisted of more than 650 healthy bone marrow donors. All cohort members were sampled while nominally healthy, although unrecorded immune exposures were likely present. The donor tested CMV seronegative and was one of the 352 seronegative cohort members. Every donor gave a peripheral blood sample, and the peripheral blood mononuclear cells from that sample were used for TCR beta sequencing. Genomic DNA extraction from the blood cell samples was performed with the Qiagen DNeasy Blood Extraction Kit.

The chain is encoded by TRBV5-6 joined to TRBJ1-4; the D gene is possibly TRBD1, with 6 bases matching. The sample consisted of PBMCs. The sequence was obtained from a man aged 25-45 years in good health and CMV-seronegative. The nucleotides are TGTGCCAGCAGCTTTAGACAGGCGGATGAAAAACTGTTTTTT. Translated, it reads CASSFRQADEKLFF. The CDR3, completed at both ends by the reference TRBV5-6 and TRBJ1-4 genes, gives the full variable domain DAGVTQSPTHLIKTRGQQVTLRCSPKSGHDTVSWYQQALGQGPQFIFQYYEEEERQRGNFPDRFSGHQFPNYSSELNVNALLLGDSALYLCASSFRQADEKLFFGSGTQLSVL.